A selection of T cell receptor beta chains follows, all from one sample in a study of T cells in Graves' hyperthyroidism and ophthalmopathy. TCRdb reanalysed the multiplex PCR reads using MiXCR and keeps one entry per CDR3 protein. This repertoire shows 350,000 to 450,000 distinct CDR3 sequences, 11% to 15% found once; its top ten account for 11%. The source material was blood. The source is a woman in her fifties or sixties with Graves' hyperthyroidism. The conserved cysteine and the conserved F or W are not part of the CDR3 here.

j_call v_call cdr3_length cdr3_aa
TRBJ1-1 TRBV7-8 12 ASSIPRGDTEAF
TRBJ1-1 TRBV29-1 11 SCVLALNTEAF
TRBJ1-1 TRBV24-1 13 ATSDGGRMNTEAF
TRBJ2-2 TRBV7-7 12 ASSRGWDTGELF
TRBJ2-7 TRBV6-1 11 ASNSGSSYEQY
TRBJ1-1 TRBV19 9 AIGGMAEAF
TRBJ2-7 TRBV11-2 11 ATRGQTTYEQY
TRBJ1-1 TRBV11-2 9 ASSLYTEAF
TRBJ2-5 TRBV7-8 11 ASSLRDRGTQY
TRBJ2-2 TRBV14 15 ASSPVAQGLRTGELF
TRBJ2-1 TRBV5-8 13 ASSLGPRSYNEQF
TRBJ2-3 TRBV30 12 AWSLAVGTDTQY
TRBJ2-5 TRBV24-1 11 ATRDRGQETQY
TRBJ2-7 TRBV6-1 13 ASSEGRNYGDEQY
TRBJ2-2 TRBV30 11 ACTRIRAGELF
TRBJ1-6 TRBV20-1 14 SARDYRGRTNSPLH
TRBJ2-2 TRBV6-5 16 ASSYSRGLAGGNGELF
TRBJ2-1 TRBV20-1 12 SARLAGGRNEQF
TRBJ2-3 TRBV20-1 9 SARAGGSEY
TRBJ2-3 TRBV4-2 13 ASSPGTSERDTQY
TRBJ1-4 TRBV2 14 ASTKSAGQNEEKLF
TRBJ1-1 TRBV6-1 11 ASSQGQGAEAF
TRBJ2-3 TRBV5-8 13 ASSLARGNTDTQY
TRBJ2-5 TRBV5-1 12 ASSLLDVGETQY
TRBJ1-1 TRBV20-1 11 SASREGNTEAF
TRBJ2-1 TRBV20-1 14 SAQHSTSGSTNEQF
TRBJ1-5 TRBV13 16 ASSSGTGVPLSNQPQH
TRBJ2-7 TRBV2 12 ASRPPGTSREQY
TRBJ2-7 TRBV4-1 11 ATGDTSSYEQY